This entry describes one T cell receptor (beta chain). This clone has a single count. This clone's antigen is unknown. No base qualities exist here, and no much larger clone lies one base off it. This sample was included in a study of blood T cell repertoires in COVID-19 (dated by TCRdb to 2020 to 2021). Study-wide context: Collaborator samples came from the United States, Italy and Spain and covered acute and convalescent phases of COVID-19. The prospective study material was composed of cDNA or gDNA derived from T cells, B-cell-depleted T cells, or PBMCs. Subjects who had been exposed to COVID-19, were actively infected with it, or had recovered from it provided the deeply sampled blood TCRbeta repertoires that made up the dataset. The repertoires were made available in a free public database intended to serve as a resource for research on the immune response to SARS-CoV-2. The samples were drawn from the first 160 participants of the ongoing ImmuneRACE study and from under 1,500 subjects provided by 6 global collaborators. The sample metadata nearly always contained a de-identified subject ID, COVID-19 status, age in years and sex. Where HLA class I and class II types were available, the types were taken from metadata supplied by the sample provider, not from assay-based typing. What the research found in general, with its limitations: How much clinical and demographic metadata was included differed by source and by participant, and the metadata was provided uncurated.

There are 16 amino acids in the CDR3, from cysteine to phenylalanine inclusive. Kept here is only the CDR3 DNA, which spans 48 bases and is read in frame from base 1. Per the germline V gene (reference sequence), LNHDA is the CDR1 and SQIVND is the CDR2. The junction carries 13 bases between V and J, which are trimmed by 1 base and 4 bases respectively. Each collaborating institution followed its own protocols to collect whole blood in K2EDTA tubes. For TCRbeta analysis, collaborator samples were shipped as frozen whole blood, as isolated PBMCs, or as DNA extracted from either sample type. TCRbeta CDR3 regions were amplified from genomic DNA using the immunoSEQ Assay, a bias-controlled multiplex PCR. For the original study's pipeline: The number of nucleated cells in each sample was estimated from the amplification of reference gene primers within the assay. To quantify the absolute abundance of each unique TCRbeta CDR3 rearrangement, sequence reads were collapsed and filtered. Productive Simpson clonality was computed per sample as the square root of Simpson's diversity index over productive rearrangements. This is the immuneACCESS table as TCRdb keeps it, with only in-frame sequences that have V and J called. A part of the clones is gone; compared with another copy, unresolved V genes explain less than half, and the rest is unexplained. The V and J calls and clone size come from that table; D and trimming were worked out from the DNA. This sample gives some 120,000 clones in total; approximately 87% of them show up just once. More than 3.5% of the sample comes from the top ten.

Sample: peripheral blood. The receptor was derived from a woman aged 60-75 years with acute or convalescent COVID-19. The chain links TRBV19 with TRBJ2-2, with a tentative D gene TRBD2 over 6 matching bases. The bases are TGTGCCAGTAGTATAGTAGGAGGGTCGGGCACCGGGGAGCTGTTTTTT. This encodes CASSIVGGSGTGELFF.